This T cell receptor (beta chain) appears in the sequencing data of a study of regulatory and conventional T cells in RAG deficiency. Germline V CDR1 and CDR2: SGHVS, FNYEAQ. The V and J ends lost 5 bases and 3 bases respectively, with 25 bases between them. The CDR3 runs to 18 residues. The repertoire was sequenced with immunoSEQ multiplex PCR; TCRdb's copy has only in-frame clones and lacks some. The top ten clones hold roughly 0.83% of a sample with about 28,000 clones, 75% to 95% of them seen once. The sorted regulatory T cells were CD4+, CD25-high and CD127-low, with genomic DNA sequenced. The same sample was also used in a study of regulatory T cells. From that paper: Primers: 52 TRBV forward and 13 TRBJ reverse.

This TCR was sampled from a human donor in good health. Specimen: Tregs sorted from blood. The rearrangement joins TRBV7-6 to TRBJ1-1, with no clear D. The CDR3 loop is CASSQALDPLRRDTEAFF. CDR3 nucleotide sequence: TGTGCCAGCAGCCAAGCACTGGACCCCTTACGAAGGGACACTGAAGCTTTCTTT.